These 8 T cell receptor beta chains share one sample of origin, sequenced in a study of beta chain features in type 1 diabetes. Expressed TCRB transcripts were sequenced after all isolated RNA was converted to cDNA. Using immunoSEQ multiplex PCR, the repertoire was profiled, and TCRdb retains in-frame clones only, with some absent. The sample holds about 140,000 clones, approximately 10% seen once. Material for sequencing was central memory CD4+ T cells from blood. The source is a woman between 40 and 55 years old in good health.

This clone was counted a few times. This chain joins TRBV11-3 and TRBJ2-1; 7 bases align to TRBD1. In germline, CDR1 is SGHNT, CDR2 YENEEA. CDR3 length: 15 amino acids. V lost 0 bases and J lost 8; bases outside the gene matches: 7. The CDR3 here is CASSLEGDSKYEQFF. Here the CDR3 DNA reads TGTGCCAGCAGCTTAGAGGGGGACAGTAAGTATGAGCAGTTCTTC.

This clone was picked up a small number of times. This sequence joins TRBV6-1 and TRBJ1-1; 8 nucleotides match TRBD1. This CDR3 contains 14 residues. Germline CDR1 MNHNS, CDR2 SASEGT. The trim removed 5 bases at V and 3 bases at J, leaving 5 bases unmatched. The DNA of the CDR3 is TGTGCCAGCAGTCTATCGGGACAGGACACTGAAGCTTTCTTT. Protein product: CASSLSGQDTEAFF.

There are many counts of this clone. The rearrangement links TRBV27 to TRBJ1-6; D remains ambiguous. CDR1 and CDR2 (germline): MNHEY, SMNVEV (reference sequence). The CDR3 loop spans 15 amino acids. V lost 3 bases and J lost 1, with 7 bases in between. CDR3 region: CASSFSGSYNSPLHF. As DNA, the CDR3 is TGTGCCAGCAGTTTTTCGGGATCCTATAATTCACCCCTCCACTTT.

J is TRBJ2-1 and V is TRBV6-1, with TRBD1 matching over 7 bases. The CDR3 consists of 14 residues. Trimming at V came to 8 bases and at J to 3 bases, leaving 7 bases not matched to a gene. CDR1 MNHNS and CDR2 SASEGT come from the germline V gene. CDR3 coding DNA: TGTGCCAGCGACCGGACAGGAAACTACAATGAGCAGTTCTTC. Residues: CASDRTGNYNEQFF.

The chain carries TRBV5-1 and TRBJ1-2, with 7 bases aligning to TRBD1. V was pared by 4 bases and J by 3 bases, with 12 bases of the junction left unmatched. CDR1 is SGHRS and CDR2 is YFSETQ in the germline V gene. The CDR3 totals 16 residues. The DNA for the CDR3 is TGCGCCAGCAGCCCGACCCCGCAGGGGGGAGACTATGGCTACACCTTC. Amino acid sequence: CASSPTPQGGDYGYTF.

There are a few counts of this clone. V gene TRBV5-1 combines with J gene TRBJ1-1; no clear D. Germline V gives CDR1 SGHRS, CDR2 YFSETQ. Trimming removed 0 bases at V and 0 bases at J, with 6 bases between. The CDR3 runs to 14 residues. The CDR3 sequence: CASSLGSLNTEAFF. CDR3 nucleotides: TGCGCCAGCAGCTTGGGTTCTTTGAACACTGAAGCTTTCTTT.

The chain carries TRBV18 and TRBJ1-1; D may be TRBD1 (6 bases). Trimming took off 1 base at V and 0 bases at J, with 15 bases between the two ends. This CDR3 comprises 17 residues. CDR1 and CDR2 from the germline V gene are KGHSH and LQKENI. The CDR3 reads CASSPRVKAGVNTEAFF. The CDR3 nucleotides read TGTGCCAGCTCACCACGAGTCAAGGCAGGGGTGAACACTGAAGCTTTCTTT.

This chain connects TRBV18 to TRBJ1-4, with 7 bases fitting TRBD1. V lost 2 bases, J lost 4 bases, and 4 bases stayed unmatched. CDR3 size: 15 residues. CDR1 is KGHSH, CDR2 LQKENI, per germline. The CDR3 sequence: CASSPEQGFNEKLFF. The CDR3 DNA reads as TGTGCCAGCTCACCAGAACAGGGGTTTAATGAAAAACTGTTTTTT. The variable domain in full, completed from reference TRBV18 and TRBJ1-4, reads NAGVMQNPRHLVRRRGQEARLRCSPMKGHSHVYWYRQLPEEGLKFMVYLQKENIIDESGMPKERFSAEFPKEGPSILRIQQVVRGDSAAYFCASSPEQGFNEKLFFGSGTQLSVL.